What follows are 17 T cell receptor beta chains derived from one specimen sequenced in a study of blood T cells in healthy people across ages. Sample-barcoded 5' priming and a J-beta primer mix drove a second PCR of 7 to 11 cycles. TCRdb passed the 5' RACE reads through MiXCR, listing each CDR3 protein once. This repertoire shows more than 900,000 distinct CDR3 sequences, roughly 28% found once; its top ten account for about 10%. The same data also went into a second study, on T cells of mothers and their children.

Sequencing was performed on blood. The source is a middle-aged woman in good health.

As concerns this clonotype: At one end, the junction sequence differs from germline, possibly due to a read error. In DNA, the CDR3 is TGTGCCAACTCACCCGACAGAAACTATGGCTACACCTTC. It yields the protein CANSPDRNYGYTF. This rearrangement joins TRBV18 to TRBJ1-2; a possible D gene is TRBD1 (5 bases). The CDR3 is 13 residues long. The germline CDR1 and CDR2 sequences are KGHSH and LQKENI. The whole variable domain, remainder taken from reference TRBV18 and TRBJ1-2, is NAGVMQNPRHLVRRRGQEARLRCSPMKGHSHVYWYRQLPEEGLKFMVYLQKENIIDESGMPKERFSAEFPKEGPSILRIQQVVRGDSAAYFCANSPDRNYGYTFGSGTRLTVV.

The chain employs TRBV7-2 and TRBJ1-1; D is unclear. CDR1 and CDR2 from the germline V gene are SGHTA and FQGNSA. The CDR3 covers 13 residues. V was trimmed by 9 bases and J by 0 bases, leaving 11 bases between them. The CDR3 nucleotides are TGTGCCAGTACGAGGTCAATGAACACTGAAGCTTTCTTT. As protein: CASTRSMNTEAFF.

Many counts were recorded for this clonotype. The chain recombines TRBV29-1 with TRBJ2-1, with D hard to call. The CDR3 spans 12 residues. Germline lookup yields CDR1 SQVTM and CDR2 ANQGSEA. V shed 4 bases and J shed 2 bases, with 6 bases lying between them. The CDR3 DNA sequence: TGCAGCGTTGGAACAGCCTACAATGAGCAGTTCTTC. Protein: CSVGTAYNEQFF.

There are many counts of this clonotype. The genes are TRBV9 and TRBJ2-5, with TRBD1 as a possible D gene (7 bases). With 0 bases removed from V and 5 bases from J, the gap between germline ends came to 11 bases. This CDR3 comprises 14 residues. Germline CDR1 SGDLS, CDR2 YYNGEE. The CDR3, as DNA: TGTGCCAGCAGCGTAGAACAGGGGAGGGAGACCCAGTACTTC. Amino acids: CASSVEQGRETQYF.

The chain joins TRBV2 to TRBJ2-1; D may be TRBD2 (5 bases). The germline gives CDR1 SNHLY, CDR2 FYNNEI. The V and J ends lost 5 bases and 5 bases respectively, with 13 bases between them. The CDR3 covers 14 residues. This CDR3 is CASSWSGADNEQFF. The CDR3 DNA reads TGTGCCAGCAGTTGGAGCGGAGCTGACAATGAGCAGTTCTTC.

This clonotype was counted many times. This CDR3 is CASSYSDRESTDTQYF. The CDR3 bases are TGTGCCAGCAGTTACTCCGACAGAGAAAGCACAGATACGCAGTATTTT. The gene calls are TRBV6-2 or TRBV6-3 and TRBJ2-3; maybe TRBD1 (5 bases). Germline V gene data show CDR1 as MNHEY and CDR2 as SVGEGT. This CDR3 region has 16 residues. V gave up 0 bases and J gave up 0 bases, with 10 bases separating them.

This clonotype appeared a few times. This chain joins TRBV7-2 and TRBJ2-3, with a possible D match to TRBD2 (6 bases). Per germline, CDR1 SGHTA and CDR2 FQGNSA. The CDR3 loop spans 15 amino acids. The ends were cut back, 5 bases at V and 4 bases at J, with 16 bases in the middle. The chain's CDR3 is CASSPWIWGADTQYF. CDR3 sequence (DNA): TGTGCCAGCAGCCCATGGATATGGGGGGCAGATACGCAGTATTTT.

The CDR3 DNA reads TGTGCCAGCAGCTCCCTAATTGGAGGTATCCAAGAGACCCAGTACTTC. It specifies CASSSLIGGIQETQYF. The chain recombines TRBV5-6 with TRBJ2-5; D perhaps matches TRBD2 (5 bases). CDR1 is SGHDT, CDR2 YYEEEE, per germline. The ends were cut back, 3 bases at V and 1 base at J, with 16 bases in the middle. CDR3 length: 16 residues. The full variable domain, completed using reference TRBV5-6 and TRBJ2-5, is DAGVTQSPTHLIKTRGQQVTLRCSPKSGHDTVSWYQQALGQGPQFIFQYYEEEERQRGNFPDRFSGHQFPNYSSELNVNALLLGDSALYLCASSSLIGGIQETQYFGPGTRLLVL.

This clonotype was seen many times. The CDR3 is CAISDPSTQGAGQPQHF. The CDR3 DNA sequence: TGTGCCATCAGTGATCCGTCCACACAGGGGGCTGGTCAGCCCCAGCATTTT. The chain joins TRBV10-3 to TRBJ1-5; 9 bases map to TRBD1. In germline, CDR1 is ENHRY, CDR2 SYGVKD. CDR3 size: 17 residues. V dropped 3 bases and J dropped 6; count of bases not matched to a gene: 12.

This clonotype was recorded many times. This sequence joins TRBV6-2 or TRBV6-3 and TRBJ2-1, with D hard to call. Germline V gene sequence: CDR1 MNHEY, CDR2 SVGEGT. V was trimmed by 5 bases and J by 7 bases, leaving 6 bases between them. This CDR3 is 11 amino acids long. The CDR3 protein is CASSHGNEQFF. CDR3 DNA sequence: TGTGCCAGCAGTCACGGGAATGAGCAGTTCTTC.

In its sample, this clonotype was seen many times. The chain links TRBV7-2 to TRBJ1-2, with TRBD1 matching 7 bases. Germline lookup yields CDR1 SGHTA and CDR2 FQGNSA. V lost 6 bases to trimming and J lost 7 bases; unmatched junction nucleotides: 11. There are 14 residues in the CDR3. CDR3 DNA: TGTGCCAGCAGTTATCGAGGGGGCGCGATTGGCTACACCTTC. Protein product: CASSYRGGAIGYTF.

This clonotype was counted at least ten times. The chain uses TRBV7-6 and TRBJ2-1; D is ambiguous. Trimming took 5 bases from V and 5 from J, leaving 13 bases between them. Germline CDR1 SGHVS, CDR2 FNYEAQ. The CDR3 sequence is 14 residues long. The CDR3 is CASSPLPRNNEQFF. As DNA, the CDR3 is TGTGCCAGCAGCCCCCTGCCGAGAAACAATGAGCAGTTCTTC.

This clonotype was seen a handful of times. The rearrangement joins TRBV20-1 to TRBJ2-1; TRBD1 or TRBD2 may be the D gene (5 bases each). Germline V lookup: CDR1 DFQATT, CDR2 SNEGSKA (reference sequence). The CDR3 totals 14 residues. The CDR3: CGVVRGGSYNEQFF. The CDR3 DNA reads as TGCGGTGTAGTGAGGGGTGGATCCTACAATGAGCAGTTCTTC.

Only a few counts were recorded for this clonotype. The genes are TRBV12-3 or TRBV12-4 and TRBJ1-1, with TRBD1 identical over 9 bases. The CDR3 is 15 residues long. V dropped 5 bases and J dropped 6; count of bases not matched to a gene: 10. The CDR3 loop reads CASSPTTGGRPEAFF. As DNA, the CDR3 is TGTGCCAGCAGTCCTACGACAGGGGGACGTCCTGAAGCTTTCTTT.

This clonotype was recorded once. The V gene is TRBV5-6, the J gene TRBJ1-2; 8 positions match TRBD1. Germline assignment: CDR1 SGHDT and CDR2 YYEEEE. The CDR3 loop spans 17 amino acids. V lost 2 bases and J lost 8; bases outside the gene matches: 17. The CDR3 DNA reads TGTGCCAGCAGCTTTGATGGGGTCCAGGGGGCTACCGAGGGCTACACCTTC. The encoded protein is CASSFDGVQGATEGYTF. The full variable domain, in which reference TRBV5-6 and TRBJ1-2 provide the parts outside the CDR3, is DAGVTQSPTHLIKTRGQQVTLRCSPKSGHDTVSWYQQALGQGPQFIFQYYEEEERQRGNFPDRFSGHQFPNYSSELNVNALLLGDSALYLCASSFDGVQGATEGYTFGSGTRLTVV.

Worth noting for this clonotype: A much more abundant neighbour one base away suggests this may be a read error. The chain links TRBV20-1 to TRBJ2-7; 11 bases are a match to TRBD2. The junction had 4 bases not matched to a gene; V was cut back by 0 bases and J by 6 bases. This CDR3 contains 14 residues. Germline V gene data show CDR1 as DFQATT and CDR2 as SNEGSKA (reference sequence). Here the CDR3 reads CSARETSGDGEQYF. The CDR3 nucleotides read TGCAGTGCTAGAGAGACTAGCGGGGATGGCGAGCAGTACTTC.

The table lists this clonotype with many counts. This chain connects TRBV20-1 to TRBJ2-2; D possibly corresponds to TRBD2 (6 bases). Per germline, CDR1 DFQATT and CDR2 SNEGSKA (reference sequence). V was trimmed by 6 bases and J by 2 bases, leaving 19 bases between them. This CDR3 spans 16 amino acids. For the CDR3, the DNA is TGCAGTGCAAGGCCTAGCGTTGGGTACAACACCGGGGAGCTGTTTTTT. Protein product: CSARPSVGYNTGELFF.